This TCR beta chain appears in the sequencing data of a study of Graves' ophthalmopathy and Graves' hyperthyroidism. In regard to this clonotype: Its specificity is not known.

Overall study results and limits: Most expanded thyroid clonotypes above 0.001 frequency also appeared in blood. Ophthalmopathy progression predictions by the model showed around 72% specificity and 60% to 71% sensitivity.

Amplification from RNA transcripts yielded the TCR beta CDR3 regions. Scientists carried out first-round RT-PCR using HTBI primers and then a second-round multiplex PCR. A single record per CDR3 protein comes from TCRdb applying MiXCR to the multiplex PCR reads. The table includes about 400,000 distinct CDR3 sequences, roughly 18% detected once. The V end lost 3 bases, the J end lost 1 base, and 19 bases lay between the germline ends. Germline CDR1 and CDR2: SGHNT and YYREEE (reference sequence). The CDR3 loop spans 18 amino acids. Sequencing was done on a sample of peripheral blood. This chain uses TRBV5-4 with TRBJ2-2; D could derive from TRBD1 or TRBD2 (5 bases each). This clonotype was sampled from a woman younger than 30 with Graves' ophthalmopathy. The CDR3 region is CASSSLSGATVNTGELFF. CDR3 bases: TGTGCCAGCAGCTCCTTATCCGGGGCCACAGTGAACACCGGGGAGCTGTTTTTT.